This is a list of T cell receptor beta chains from one sample in a study of blood T cell repertoires in COVID-19. Libraries were prepared by immunoSEQ multiplex PCR; TCRdb keeps only in-frame clonotypes and omits some of them. Of approximately 450,000 clones listed, 70% to 90% are singletons. Sequencing used PBMCs or T cells enriched from blood (not recorded which). The receptor source for this set is a woman younger than 35 with acute COVID-19. CDR3s include the opening cysteine and the closing phenylalanine or tryptophan. Fields, in order: V gene, D gene, J gene, clone size, CDR3 DNA, CDR3 protein. The D gene is left open where the match is weak. Only some rows state a clone size, as once, few, many or a class for expanded clones.

V: TRBV25-1
D: TRBD1
J: TRBJ2-1
size: once
DNA: TGTGCCAGCAGTCTCAGGGGGCGCGGGGATGAGCAGTTCTTC
CDR3: CASSLRGRGDEQFF

V: TRBV28
D: TRBD1
J: TRBJ1-2
size: NA
DNA: TGTGCCAACGGACGGACAGGGAATCGGGATGGCTACACCTTC
CDR3: CANGRTGNRDGYTF

V: TRBV6-5
D: TRBD1
J: TRBJ2-1
size: once
DNA: TGTGCCAGCACCCTCACGACAGGGTCCTACAATGAGCAGTTCTTC
CDR3: CASTLTTGSYNEQFF

V: TRBV19
D: NA
J: TRBJ2-1
size: few
DNA: TGTGCCAGTAGTATAAAACTCCACAATGAGCAGTTCTTC
CDR3: CASSIKLHNEQFF

V: TRBV10-3
D: NA
J: TRBJ1-4
size: NA
DNA: TGTGCCACCGGGGAGGGGACAACGAGTTCGGATGAAAAACTGTTTTTT
CDR3: CATGEGTTSSDEKLFF

V: TRBV5-1
D: NA
J: TRBJ2-6
size: NA
DNA: TGCGCCAGCAGCTTGTCCGGCTCTGGGGCCAACGTCCTGACTTTC
CDR3: CASSLSGSGANVLTF

V: TRBV19
D: NA
J: TRBJ1-5
size: NA
DNA: TGTGCCAGTAGTAACCAGGGGTCCAATCAGCCCCAGCATTTT
CDR3: CASSNQGSNQPQHF

V: TRBV4-1
D: TRBD1
J: TRBJ2-7
size: NA
DNA: TGCGCCAGCAGCCCCCCGCAGGGGGCCCTTTACGAGCAGTACTTC
CDR3: CASSPPQGALYEQYF

V: TRBV19
D: NA
J: TRBJ1-4
size: NA
DNA: TGTGCCAGTAGTATAGGGGTGGGCGAAAAACTGTTTTTT
CDR3: CASSIGVGEKLFF

V: TRBV19
D: NA
J: TRBJ2-3
size: NA
DNA: TGTGCCAGTAGGCTTCCGGGGTCAGATACGCAGTATTTT
CDR3: CASRLPGSDTQYF

V: TRBV7-6
D: TRBD1
J: TRBJ2-5
size: NA
DNA: TGTGCCAGCAGCTTCGGGGGGACAGGGTTTCAAATCGAGACCCAGTACTTC
CDR3: CASSFGGTGFQIETQYF

V: TRBV5-1
D: TRBD1
J: TRBJ1-1
size: NA
DNA: TGCGCCAGCAGCTTGCTGCGGACAGGGGGCACTGAAGCTTTCTTT
CDR3: CASSLLRTGGTEAFF

V: TRBV4-3
D: NA
J: TRBJ2-6
size: NA
DNA: TGCGCCAGCAGCCAAGGACACTCTGGGGCCAACGTCCTGACTTTC
CDR3: CASSQGHSGANVLTF

V: TRBV7-8
D: NA
J: TRBJ2-3
size: NA
DNA: TGTGCCAGCAGCTTGGGTAGTGGAGGGGCCGGGGCGCAGTATTTT
CDR3: CASSLGSGGAGAQYF

V: TRBV11-2
D: TRBD2
J: TRBJ2-7
size: NA
DNA: TGTGCCAGCTCGGGGACTAGCGTCTACGAGCAGTACTTC
CDR3: CASSGTSVYEQYF

V: TRBV28
D: NA
J: TRBJ1-5
size: NA
DNA: TGTGCCAGCAGTTCGGGCAATCAGCCCCAGCATTTT
CDR3: CASSSGNQPQHF

V: TRBV27
D: TRBD2
J: TRBJ2-1
size: NA
DNA: TGTGCCAGCAGAACCGGGACTAGCGGAAACAATGAGCAGTTCTTC
CDR3: CASRTGTSGNNEQFF

V: TRBV6-5
D: TRBD2
J: TRBJ2-1
size: few
DNA: TGTGCCAGCAGTTACTCAGGCGGGGGGACTCGTGGTGAGCAGTTCTTC
CDR3: CASSYSGGGTRGEQFF

V: TRBV3-1/TRBV3-2
D: NA
J: TRBJ1-6
size: once
DNA: TGTGCCAGCAGCCACTGGGGGCGCGACTCCTATAATTCACCCCTCCACTTT
CDR3: CASSHWGRDSYNSPLHF

V: TRBV6-4
D: TRBD1
J: TRBJ1-2
size: NA
DNA: TGTGCCAGCAGTGACGCGGGACAGGGGCTAAGTGGCTACACCTTC
CDR3: CASSDAGQGLSGYTF

V: TRBV27
D: TRBD2
J: TRBJ2-7
size: NA
DNA: TGTGCCAGCATCCGCGGGACTAGCGGACCCTACGAGCAGTACTTC
CDR3: CASIRGTSGPYEQYF

V: TRBV5-5
D: NA
J: TRBJ2-3
size: NA
DNA: TGTGCCAGCAGCTCGAACAAAGATACGCAGTATTTT
CDR3: CASSSNKDTQYF

V: TRBV7-2
D: TRBD1
J: TRBJ1-2
size: NA
DNA: TGTGCCAGCAGCTCAGGGGGACAGGGATATGGCTACACCTTC
CDR3: CASSSGGQGYGYTF

V: TRBV3-1/TRBV3-2
D: TRBD1
J: TRBJ1-2
size: NA
DNA: TGTGCCAGCAGCCAAGAGGACAGGGACTATGGCTACACCTTC
CDR3: CASSQEDRDYGYTF

V: TRBV5-4
D: NA
J: TRBJ1-4
size: NA
DNA: TGTGCCAGCAGCGCAACAATGGGAAAGGGGGAAAAACTGTTTTTT
CDR3: CASSATMGKGEKLFF

V: TRBV7-2
D: TRBD1
J: TRBJ2-3
size: once
DNA: TGTGCCAGCAGCTTAGGGAATGGACAGGGGACAGATACGCAGTATTTT
CDR3: CASSLGNGQGTDTQYF

V: TRBV29-1
D: TRBD2
J: TRBJ2-7
size: NA
DNA: TGCAGCGTTGAAAGACCGGGACTAGCGGGCTACGAGCAGTACTTC
CDR3: CSVERPGLAGYEQYF

V: TRBV3-1/TRBV3-2
D: NA
J: TRBJ1-2
size: NA
DNA: TGTGCCAGCAGCCAAGACCACCAGGGGTATTCTGGTCTAACCTTC
CDR3: CASSQDHQGYSGLTF

V: TRBV11-2
D: TRBD1
J: TRBJ1-2
size: NA
DNA: TGTGCCAGCAGCCTCCGACAGGGCTATGGCTACACCTTC
CDR3: CASSLRQGYGYTF

V: TRBV5-4
D: NA
J: TRBJ2-7
size: NA
DNA: TGTGCCAGCAGCTTGTTAACGGAGTCCGAGCAGTACTTC
CDR3: CASSLLTESEQYF

V: TRBV9
D: TRBD2
J: TRBJ2-2
size: NA
DNA: TGTGCCAGCAGCGTACTAGCGGACCACGCCGGGGAGCTGTTTTTT
CDR3: CASSVLADHAGELFF

V: TRBV28
D: TRBD1
J: TRBJ2-5
size: NA
DNA: TGTGCCAGCAAAAAGGACAGGGGAAGAGAGACCCAGTACTTC
CDR3: CASKKDRGRETQYF

V: TRBV27
D: NA
J: TRBJ2-2
size: NA
DNA: TGTGCCAGCAGTTATCGCAGAAACACCGGGGAGCTGTTTTTT
CDR3: CASSYRRNTGELFF

V: TRBV15
D: TRBD1
J: TRBJ2-7
size: NA
DNA: TGTGCCACCAGCAGACAAAGGACAGGGGGCTTGTACGAGCAGTACTTC
CDR3: CATSRQRTGGLYEQYF

V: TRBV6-5
D: TRBD1
J: TRBJ1-2
size: NA
DNA: TGTGCCAGCATTGGACAGGATTATGGCTACACCTTC
CDR3: CASIGQDYGYTF